Below are 23 T cell receptor beta chains sequenced from a single sample in a study of T cells in localized non-small cell lung cancer. TCRdb's copy holds only in-frame clones and misses some; the assay was immunoSEQ multiplex PCR. The repertoire holds approximately 52,000 clones, with approximately 80% as singletons. This material consisted of peripheral blood, taken before any cancer treatment. The receptor source for this set is a man aged 35 to 69 with stage I squamous cell lung carcinoma.

J is TRBJ1-2 and V is TRBV4-1; a weak D match, TRBD1 (6 bases). This CDR3 region has 13 residues. V lost 6 bases, J lost 6 bases, and 14 bases lay in between. Germline loops: CDR1 MGHRA, CDR2 YSYEKL. The CDR3 sequence is CASSPTGWDGYTF. CDR3 coding DNA: TGCGCCAGCAGTCCTACAGGGTGGGATGGCTACACCTTC.

This clone has just a few counts. V and J are TRBV20-1 and TRBJ1-1; the match to TRBD1 covers 7 bases. Looked up from germline, CDR1 is DFQATT and CDR2 is SNEGSKA (reference sequence). The CDR3 is 11 amino acids. This CDR3 reads CSPGGSTEAFF. CDR3 nucleotides: TGCAGCCCAGGGGGGAGCACTGAAGCTTTCTTT.

This CDR3 reads CASSLVLNEQFF. The CDR3, as DNA: TGTGCCAGCAGCTTAGTCCTCAATGAGCAGTTCTTC. V gene TRBV7-2 combines with J gene TRBJ2-1; D gene ambiguous. The germline V and J ends were trimmed by 1 base and 6 bases, with 4 bases remaining between them. The length of the CDR3 is 12 residues. CDR1 and CDR2 from the germline V gene are SGHTA and FQGNSA.

V and J are TRBV7-2 and TRBJ2-7, with D unclear. V lost 5 bases and J 2 bases, leaving 10 bases between the germline ends. The V gene's germline CDR1 is SGHTA and CDR2 FQGNSA. The CDR3 consists of 13 residues. CDR3 coding DNA: TGTGCCAGCAGCGTTGACCGCGCCTACGAGCAGTACTTC. Translation: CASSVDRAYEQYF.

The genes are TRBV5-1 and TRBJ2-7; 9 nucleotides agree with TRBD1. The CDR3 totals 15 residues. The V segment lost 4 bases and the J segment 4 bases; nucleotides outside the gene matches: 9. Germline CDR1 and CDR2: SGHRS and YFSETQ. The CDR3 region is CASSTSPGQGYEQYF. In DNA, the CDR3 is TGCGCCAGCAGCACCTCACCGGGACAGGGTTACGAGCAGTACTTC.

The chain recombines TRBV4-2 with TRBJ2-5; TRBD2 agrees at 11 bases. V lost 6 bases to trimming and J lost 2 bases; unmatched junction nucleotides: 8. The CDR3 runs to 16 residues. CDR1 LGHNA and CDR2 YNFKEQ come from the germline V gene. CDR3 sequence: CASSRTSGSDQETQYF. In nucleotides, the CDR3 is TGTGCCAGCAGTCGGACTAGCGGGTCCGATCAAGAGACCCAGTACTTC.

The chain uses TRBV2 and TRBJ2-1; D is ambiguous. This CDR3 has 15 amino acids. Trimming took off 3 bases at V and 6 bases at J, with 15 bases between the two ends. Germline V gene lookup returns CDR1 SNHLY and CDR2 FYNNEI. The CDR3 here is CASSDDLINLNEQFF. Written as DNA, the CDR3 is TGTGCCAGCAGTGACGACCTAATCAACCTCAATGAGCAGTTCTTC.

This clone occurred once. The chain has TRBV4-1 and TRBJ1-2; D is undetermined. V was cut by 4 bases and J by 0 bases, with 18 bases left in between. The CDR3 contains 17 residues. Germline V gives CDR1 MGHRA, CDR2 YSYEKL. CDR3 DNA: TGCGCCAGCAGCCTCCCCCTCCCGTGGGGATCTAACTATGGCTACACCTTC. Translation gives CASSLPLPWGSNYGYTF.

The V call is TRBV25-1, the J call TRBJ2-1; 14 positions agree with TRBD2. The CDR3 extends over 17 amino acids. Unmatched junction bases numbered 11, after V lost 6 bases and J lost 7 bases. CDR1 MGHDK and CDR2 SYGVNS come from the germline V gene. The DNA for the CDR3 is TGTGCCAGCAGCCCTCGGACTAGCGGGGGGCCGGGTAATGAGCAGTTCTTC. Its protein is CASSPRTSGGPGNEQFF.

The chain employs TRBV28 and TRBJ2-7; 7 bases line up with TRBD1. Losses at the gene ends were 4 bases for V and 5 bases for J; bases not matched to a gene: 5. This CDR3 comprises 13 residues. Per germline, CDR1 MDHEN and CDR2 SYDVKM. CDR3 region: CASSSGQSHEQYF. In nucleotides, the CDR3 is TGTGCCAGCAGTTCGGGACAGTCTCACGAGCAGTACTTC.

This clone has just a few counts. V gene TRBV6-1 combines with J gene TRBJ1-6; D is undetermined. V was clipped by 0 bases and J by 8 bases, with 8 bases between them. Per germline, CDR1 MNHNS and CDR2 SASEGT. The CDR3 consists of 14 residues. The CDR3 DNA is TGTGCCAGCAGTGAAGCAGTGCTCTATTCACCCCTCCACTTT. As protein: CASSEAVLYSPLHF.

This clone has a single count. One end of the junction varies from germline; a read error may be responsible. The same CDR3 can be traced to other DNA sequences in this sample. This sequence joins TRBV10-3 and TRBJ1-2; a possible D gene is TRBD1 (6 bases). The germline CDR1 and CDR2 sequences are ENHRY and SYGVKD. The CDR3 covers 17 residues. Here the CDR3 reads CAIRPTLGASKDYGYTF. The CDR3, as DNA: TGCGCCATCAGGCCTACTTTGGGGGCTTCGAAGGACTATGGCTACACCTTC.

This sequence joins TRBV7-9 and TRBJ2-1, with no clear D. The V gene's germline CDR1 is SEHNR and CDR2 FQNEAQ (reference sequence). The CDR3 is 11 amino acids. Trimming shortened V by 5 bases and J by 2 bases, and 1 base separated the two germline ends. CDR3 loop: CASSTYNEQFF. The CDR3 region has the DNA TGTGCCAGCAGCACCTACAATGAGCAGTTCTTC.

This clone has just a few counts. The chain couples TRBV9 to TRBJ1-1; D is unresolved. Trimming shortened V by 2 bases and J by 1 base, and 6 bases separated the two germline ends. There are 13 residues in the CDR3. Germline CDR1 is SGDLS and CDR2 is YYNGEE. CDR3 protein: CASSVLRNTEAFF. DNA for the CDR3: TGTGCCAGCAGCGTTCTGAGGAACACTGAAGCTTTCTTT.

The rearrangement uses TRBV19 and TRBJ1-2; D gene uncertain. The CDR3 extends over 14 amino acids. Germline CDR1 and CDR2: LNHDA and SQIVND (reference sequence). Trimming removed 8 bases from V and 1 base from J, with 14 bases in between. As DNA, the CDR3 is TGTGCCAGTTCCCCAGGAGCTTTTAACTATGGCTACACCTTC. Its translation is CASSPGAFNYGYTF.

CDR3 sequence (DNA): TGTGCCAGCAGCTTAACCAGGGGGGGCGATCAGCCCCAGCATTTT. It encodes CASSLTRGGDQPQHF. The chain is built from TRBV7-9 and TRBJ1-5; TRBD1 agrees at 7 bases. CDR1 and CDR2 from the germline V gene are SEHNR and FQNEAQ (reference sequence). This CDR3 contains 15 residues. The J segment lost 5 bases and the V segment lost 2 bases, leaving 6 bases of the junction unmatched.

The V call is TRBV30, the J call TRBJ1-2; no clear D gene. The ends were cut back, 4 bases at V and 2 bases at J, with 5 bases in the middle. Germline V gives CDR1 GTSNPN, CDR2 SVGIG (reference sequence). This CDR3 has 11 residues. CDR3 nucleotide sequence: TGTGCCTGGATGGAGAACTATGGCTACACCTTC. This translates into CAWMENYGYTF.

The chain couples TRBV6-1 to TRBJ1-1; D perhaps matches TRBD1 (6 bases). Germline loops: CDR1 MNHNS, CDR2 SASEGT. CDR3 length: 15 residues. The ends were cut back, 3 bases at V and 1 base at J, with 12 bases in the middle. CDR3 DNA: TGTGCCAGCAGTGATCAGGGGTACGGGAACACTGAAGCTTTCTTT. Residues: CASSDQGYGNTEAFF.

On this clone: This likely stems from a read error, as it lies one base from a far larger clone. V usage is TRBV13 and J usage is TRBJ1-2; weak D call: TRBD1 (5 bases). This CDR3 has 12 residues. V shed 10 bases and J shed 6 bases, with 15 bases lying between them. Germline CDR1 is PRHDT and CDR2 is FYEKMQ (reference sequence). The CDR3 reads CAISEGADGYTF. CDR3 in DNA: TGTGCCATCAGTGAAGGGGCTGATGGCTACACCTTC.

This clone showed up just a few times. This chain joins TRBV28 and TRBJ1-2; D is ambiguous. Germline CDR1 is MDHEN and CDR2 is SYDVKM. Between the trimmed V and J ends, which lost 3 bases and 4 bases, there was a span of 27 bases. The CDR3 consists of 19 residues. The CDR3 sequence: CASSFLPQLRANMIYGYTF. DNA for the CDR3: TGTGCCAGCAGTTTTCTTCCGCAACTACGCGCTAATATGATCTATGGCTACACCTTC.

V gene TRBV7-8 combines with J gene TRBJ2-1; D is possibly TRBD2 (6 bases). Germline lookup yields CDR1 SGHVS and CDR2 FQNEAQ. CDR3 size: 20 residues. The ends were cut back, 0 bases at V and 0 bases at J, with 21 bases in the middle. In DNA, the CDR3 is TGTGCCAGCAGCTTAGCGCGGGCGGGGTCCACAAAGAGCTCCTACAATGAGCAGTTCTTC. This gives the protein CASSLARAGSTKSSYNEQFF. The complete variable domain, with remaining parts taken from reference TRBV7-8 and TRBJ2-1, reads GAGVSQSPRYKVAKRGQDVALRCDPISGHVSLFWYQQALGQGPEFLTYFQNEAQLDKSGLPSDRFFAERPEGSVSTLKIQRTQQEDSAVYLCASSLARAGSTKSSYNEQFFGPGTRLTVL.

The rearrangement joins TRBV7-2 to TRBJ2-7; the D is unclear. CDR1 and CDR2 (germline): SGHTA, FQGNSA. The CDR3 is made up of 12 amino acids. Trimming shortened V by 0 bases and J by 5 bases, and 5 bases separated the two germline ends. The DNA for the CDR3 is TGTGCCAGCAGCTTAGCGCAGAACGAGCAGTACTTC. Protein sequence: CASSLAQNEQYF.

The chain combines TRBV20-1 with TRBJ1-1; perhaps TRBD1 as D (5 bases). The length of the CDR3 is 11 residues. The germline V gene encodes CDR1 DFQATT and CDR2 SNEGSKA (reference sequence). Between the trimmed V and J ends, which lost 6 bases and 4 bases, there was a span of 9 bases. CDR3 nucleotide sequence: TGCAGTGCGCCCAGGGTCACTGAAGCTTTCTTT. Encoded protein: CSAPRVTEAFF.